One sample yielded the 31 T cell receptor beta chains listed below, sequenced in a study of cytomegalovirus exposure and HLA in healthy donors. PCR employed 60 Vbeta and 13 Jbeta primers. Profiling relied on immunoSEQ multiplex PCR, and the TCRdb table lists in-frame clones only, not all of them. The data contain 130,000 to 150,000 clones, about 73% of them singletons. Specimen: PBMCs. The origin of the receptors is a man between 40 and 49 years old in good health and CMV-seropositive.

The DNA of the CDR3 is TGTGCCAGCAGCTTAGTAGCGAGCGGGAGCCCAATTGAAACTTACGAGCAGTACTTC. This gives the protein CASSLVASGSPIETYEQYF. The rearrangement joins TRBV7-2 to TRBJ2-7, with 8 bases identical to TRBD2. This CDR3 region has 19 residues. Trimming at V came to 1 base and at J to 4 bases, leaving 18 bases not matched to a gene. Germline values: CDR1 SGHTA, CDR2 FQGNSA.

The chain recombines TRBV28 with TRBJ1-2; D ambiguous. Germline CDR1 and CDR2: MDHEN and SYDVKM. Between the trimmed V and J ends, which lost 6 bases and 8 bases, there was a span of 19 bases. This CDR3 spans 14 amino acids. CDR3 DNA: TGTGCCAGCAGCACTACCCCGCGGGTACGGGGCTACACCTTC. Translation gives CASSTTPRVRGYTF.

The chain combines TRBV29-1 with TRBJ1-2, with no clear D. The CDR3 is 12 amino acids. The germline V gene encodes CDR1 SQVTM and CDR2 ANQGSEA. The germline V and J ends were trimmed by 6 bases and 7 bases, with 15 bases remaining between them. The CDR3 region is CSVPVGSRGYTF. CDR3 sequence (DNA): TGCAGCGTCCCGGTGGGCAGTCGTGGCTACACCTTC.

The CDR3 here is CASRILTATTDTQYF. CDR3 DNA sequence: TGTGCCAGCAGGATTCTTACAGCTACCACAGATACGCAGTATTTT. The chain links TRBV27 to TRBJ2-3, with no clear D. Germline CDR1 and CDR2: MNHEY and SMNVEV (reference sequence). V was trimmed by 6 bases and J by 2 bases, leaving 15 bases between them. CDR3 size: 15 residues.

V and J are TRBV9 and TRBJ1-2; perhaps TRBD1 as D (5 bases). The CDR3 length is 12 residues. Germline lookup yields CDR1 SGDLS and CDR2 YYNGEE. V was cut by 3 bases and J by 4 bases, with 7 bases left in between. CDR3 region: CASSEQGYGYTF. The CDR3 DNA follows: TGTGCCAGCAGCGAGCAGGGCTATGGCTACACCTTC.

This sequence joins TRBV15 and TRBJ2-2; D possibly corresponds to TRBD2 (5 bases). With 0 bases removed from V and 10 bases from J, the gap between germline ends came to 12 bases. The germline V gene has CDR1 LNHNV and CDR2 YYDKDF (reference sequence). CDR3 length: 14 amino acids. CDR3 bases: TGTGCCACCAGCAGAGATGCACGGGAACTGGAGCTGTTTTTT. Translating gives CATSRDARELELFF.

CDR3 amino acids: CASSLGWGGYEQYF. CDR3 DNA: TGTGCCAGCAGCTTAGGGTGGGGGGGCTACGAGCAGTACTTC. V and J are TRBV7-2 and TRBJ2-7; 7 bases line up with TRBD2. This CDR3 contains 14 residues. V shed 1 base, J shed 3 bases, and the junction held 3 bases outside the gene matches. Germline CDR1 is SGHTA and CDR2 is FQGNSA.

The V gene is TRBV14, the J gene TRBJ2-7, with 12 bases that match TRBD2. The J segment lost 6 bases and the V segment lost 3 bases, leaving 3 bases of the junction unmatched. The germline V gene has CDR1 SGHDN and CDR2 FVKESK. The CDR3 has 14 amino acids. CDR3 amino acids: CASSHETSGGEQYF. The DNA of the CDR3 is TGTGCCAGCAGCCACGAGACTAGCGGGGGCGAGCAGTACTTC.

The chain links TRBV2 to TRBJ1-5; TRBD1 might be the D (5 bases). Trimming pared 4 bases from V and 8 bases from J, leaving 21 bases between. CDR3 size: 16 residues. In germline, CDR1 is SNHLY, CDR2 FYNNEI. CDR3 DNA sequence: TGTGCCAGCAGTGGGTCGGGGACTGCCGAGAAGGAGCCCCAGCATTTT. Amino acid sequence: CASSGSGTAEKEPQHF.

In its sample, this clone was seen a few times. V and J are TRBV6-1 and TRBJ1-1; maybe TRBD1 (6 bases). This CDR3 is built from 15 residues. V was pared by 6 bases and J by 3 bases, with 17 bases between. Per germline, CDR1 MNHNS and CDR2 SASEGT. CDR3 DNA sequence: TGTGCCAGCAGACTCGCGATGGACAGCTACACTGAAGCTTTCTTT. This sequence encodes CASRLAMDSYTEAFF.

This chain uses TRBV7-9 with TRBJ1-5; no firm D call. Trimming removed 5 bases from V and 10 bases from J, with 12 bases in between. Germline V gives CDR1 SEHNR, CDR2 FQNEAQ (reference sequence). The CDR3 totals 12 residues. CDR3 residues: CASSPAGGPQHF. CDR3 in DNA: TGTGCCAGCAGCCCGGCGGGCGGTCCCCAGCATTTT.

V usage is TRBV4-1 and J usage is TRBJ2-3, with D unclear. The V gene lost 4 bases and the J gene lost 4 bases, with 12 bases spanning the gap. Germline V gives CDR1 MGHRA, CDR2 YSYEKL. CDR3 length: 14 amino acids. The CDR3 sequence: CASSRSDTPDTQYF. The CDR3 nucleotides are TGCGCCAGCAGCCGGAGTGATACACCAGATACGCAGTATTTT.

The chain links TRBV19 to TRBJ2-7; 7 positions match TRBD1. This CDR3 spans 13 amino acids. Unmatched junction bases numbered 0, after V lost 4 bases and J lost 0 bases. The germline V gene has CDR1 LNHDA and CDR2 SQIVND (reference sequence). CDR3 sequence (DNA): TGTGCCAGTAGTAGGGACAGCTCCTACGAGCAGTACTTC. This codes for CASSRDSSYEQYF.

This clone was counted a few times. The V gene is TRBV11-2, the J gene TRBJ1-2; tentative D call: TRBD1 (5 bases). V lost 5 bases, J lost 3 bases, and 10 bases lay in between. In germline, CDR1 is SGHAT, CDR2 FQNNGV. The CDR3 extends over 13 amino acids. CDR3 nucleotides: TGTGCCAGCAGCCCTGACAGTCACTATGGCTACACCTTC. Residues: CASSPDSHYGYTF.

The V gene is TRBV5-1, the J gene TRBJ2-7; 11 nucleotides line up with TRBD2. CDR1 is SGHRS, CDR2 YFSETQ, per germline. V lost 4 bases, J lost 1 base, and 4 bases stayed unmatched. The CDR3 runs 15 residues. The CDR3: CASSLRLAGSYEQYF. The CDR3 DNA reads TGCGCCAGCAGCCTTAGACTAGCGGGGTCCTACGAGCAGTACTTC.

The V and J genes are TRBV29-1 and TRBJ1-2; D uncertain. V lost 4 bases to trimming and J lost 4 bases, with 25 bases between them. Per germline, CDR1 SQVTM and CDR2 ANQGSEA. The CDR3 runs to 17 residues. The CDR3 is CSVVSEAAPILVYGYTF. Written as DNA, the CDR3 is TGCAGCGTTGTGTCCGAGGCAGCCCCAATCCTGGTCTATGGCTACACCTTC.

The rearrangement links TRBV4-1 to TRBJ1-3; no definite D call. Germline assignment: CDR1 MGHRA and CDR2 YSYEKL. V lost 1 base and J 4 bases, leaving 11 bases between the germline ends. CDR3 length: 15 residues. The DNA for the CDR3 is TGCGCCAGCAGCCAAGCGGCCATGCGGGGAAACACCATATATTTT. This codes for CASSQAAMRGNTIYF.

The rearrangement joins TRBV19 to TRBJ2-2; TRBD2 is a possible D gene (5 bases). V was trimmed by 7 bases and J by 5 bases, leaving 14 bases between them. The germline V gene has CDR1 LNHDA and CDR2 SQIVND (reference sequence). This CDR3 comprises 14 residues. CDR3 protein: CASNWNGDTGELFF. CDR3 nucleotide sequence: TGTGCCAGTAATTGGAACGGGGATACCGGGGAGCTGTTTTTT.

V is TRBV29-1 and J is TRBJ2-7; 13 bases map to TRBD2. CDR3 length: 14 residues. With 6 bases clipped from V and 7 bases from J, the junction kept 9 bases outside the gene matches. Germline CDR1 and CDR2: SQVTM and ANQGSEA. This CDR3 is CSVNGLAGVGEQYF. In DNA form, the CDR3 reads TGCAGCGTCAATGGACTAGCGGGAGTGGGAGAGCAGTACTTC.

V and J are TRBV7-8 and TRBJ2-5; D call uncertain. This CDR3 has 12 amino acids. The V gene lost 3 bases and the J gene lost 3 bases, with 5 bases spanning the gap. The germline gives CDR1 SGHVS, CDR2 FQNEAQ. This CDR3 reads CASSFREETQYF. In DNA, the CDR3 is TGTGCCAGCAGCTTTCGGGAAGAGACCCAGTACTTC.

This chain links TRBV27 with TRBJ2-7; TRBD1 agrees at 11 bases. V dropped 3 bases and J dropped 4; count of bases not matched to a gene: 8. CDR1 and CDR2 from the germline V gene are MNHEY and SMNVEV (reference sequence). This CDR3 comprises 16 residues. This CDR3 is CASSLLGQGASYEQYF. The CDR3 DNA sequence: TGTGCCAGCAGTTTGTTAGGACAGGGGGCGTCTTACGAGCAGTACTTC.

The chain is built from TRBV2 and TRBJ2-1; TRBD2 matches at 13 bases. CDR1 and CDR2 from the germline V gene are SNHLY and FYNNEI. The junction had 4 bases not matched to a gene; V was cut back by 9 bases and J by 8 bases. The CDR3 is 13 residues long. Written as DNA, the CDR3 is TGTGCCAGAGGACTAGCGGGAGACGATGAGCAGTTCTTC. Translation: CARGLAGDDEQFF.

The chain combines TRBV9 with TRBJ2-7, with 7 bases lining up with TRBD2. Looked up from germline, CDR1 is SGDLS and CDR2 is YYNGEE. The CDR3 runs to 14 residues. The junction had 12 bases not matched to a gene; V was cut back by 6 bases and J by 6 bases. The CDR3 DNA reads TGTGCCAGCACCCTACGGGACTATGGTCCCGAGCAGTACTTC. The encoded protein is CASTLRDYGPEQYF.

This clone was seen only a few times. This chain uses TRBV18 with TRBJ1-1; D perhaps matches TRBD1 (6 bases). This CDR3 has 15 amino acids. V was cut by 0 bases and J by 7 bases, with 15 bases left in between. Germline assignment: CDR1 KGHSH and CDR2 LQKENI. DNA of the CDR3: TGTGCCAGCTCACCACCCCGGCTGGGGGCGGTTGAAGCTTTCTTT. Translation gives CASSPPRLGAVEAFF.

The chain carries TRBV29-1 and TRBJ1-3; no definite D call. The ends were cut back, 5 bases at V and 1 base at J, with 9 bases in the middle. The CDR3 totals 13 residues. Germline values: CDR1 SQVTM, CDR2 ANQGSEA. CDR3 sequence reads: CSVTKLSGNTIYF. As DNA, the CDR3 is TGCAGCGTTACTAAGTTATCTGGAAACACCATATATTTT. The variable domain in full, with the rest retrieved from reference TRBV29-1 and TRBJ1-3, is SAVISQKPSRDICQRGTSLTIQCQVDSQVTMMFWYRQQPGQSLTLIATANQGSEATYESGFVIDKFPISRPNLTFSTLTVSNMSPEDSSIYLCSVTKLSGNTIYFGEGSWLTVV.

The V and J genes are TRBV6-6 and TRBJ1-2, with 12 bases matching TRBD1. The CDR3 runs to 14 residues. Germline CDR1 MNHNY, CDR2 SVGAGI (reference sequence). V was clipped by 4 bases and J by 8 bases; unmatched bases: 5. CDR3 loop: CASSSGQGAWGYTF. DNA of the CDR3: TGTGCCAGCAGTTCGGGACAGGGGGCGTGGGGCTACACCTTC.

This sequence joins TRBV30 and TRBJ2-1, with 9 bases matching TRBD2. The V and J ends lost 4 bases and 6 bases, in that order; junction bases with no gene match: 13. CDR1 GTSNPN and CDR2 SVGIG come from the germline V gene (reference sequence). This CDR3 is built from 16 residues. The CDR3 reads CAWTMSLAGLSNEQFF. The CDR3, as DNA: TGTGCCTGGACTATGTCCCTAGCGGGATTAAGCAATGAGCAGTTCTTC.

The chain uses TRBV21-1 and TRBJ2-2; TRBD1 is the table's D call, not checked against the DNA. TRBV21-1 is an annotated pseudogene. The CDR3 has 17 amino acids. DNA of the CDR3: TGTGCCAGCAGCAACCGACAGGGCCTTACGAACACCGGGGAGCTGTTTTTT. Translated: CASSNRQGLTNTGELFF.

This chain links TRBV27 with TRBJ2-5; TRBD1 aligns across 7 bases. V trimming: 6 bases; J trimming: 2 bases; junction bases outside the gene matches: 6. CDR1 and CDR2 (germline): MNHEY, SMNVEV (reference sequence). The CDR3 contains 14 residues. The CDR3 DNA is TGTGCCAGCAGACGACAGGGCATACAAGAGACCCAGTACTTC. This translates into CASRRQGIQETQYF.

The CDR3 coding sequence is TGTGCCAGCAGTCCTCAGGGCGTCACAGCCAAAAACATTCAGTACTTC. It yields the protein CASSPQGVTAKNIQYF. J is TRBJ2-4 and V is TRBV6-6; tentative D call: TRBD1 (5 bases). This CDR3 has 16 amino acids. Trimming took off 5 bases at V and 0 bases at J, with 14 bases between the two ends. The V gene's germline CDR1 is MNHNY and CDR2 SVGAGI (reference sequence).

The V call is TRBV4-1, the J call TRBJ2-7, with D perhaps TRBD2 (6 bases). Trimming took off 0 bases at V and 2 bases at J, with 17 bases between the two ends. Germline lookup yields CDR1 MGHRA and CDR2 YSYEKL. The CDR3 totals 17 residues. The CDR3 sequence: CASSQEGPPEGTYEQYF. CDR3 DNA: TGCGCCAGCAGCCAAGAGGGACCGCCGGAGGGAACCTACGAGCAGTACTTC.